This T cell receptor beta chain emerged from a study of blood T cell repertoires in COVID-19. A remark on this clone: At one end the junction does not follow the germline gene, possibly because of a read error.

Germline CDR1 is SEHNR and CDR2 is FQNEAQ (reference sequence). CDR3 length: 11 amino acids. Sequencing used immunoSEQ multiplex PCR; TCRdb keeps in-frame clones, though not all of them. The profile shows around 100,000 clones, roughly nine tenths of them singletons. This sequence originates from a man between 50 and 59 years old with acute or convalescent COVID-19. The chain joins TRBV7-9 to TRBJ2-7, with D tentatively TRBD1 (5 bases). Sequencing input: peripheral blood. CDR3: CASSSDVPRAF. The CDR3 bases are TGTGCCAGCAGCTCGGACGTACCCAGGGCCTTC.